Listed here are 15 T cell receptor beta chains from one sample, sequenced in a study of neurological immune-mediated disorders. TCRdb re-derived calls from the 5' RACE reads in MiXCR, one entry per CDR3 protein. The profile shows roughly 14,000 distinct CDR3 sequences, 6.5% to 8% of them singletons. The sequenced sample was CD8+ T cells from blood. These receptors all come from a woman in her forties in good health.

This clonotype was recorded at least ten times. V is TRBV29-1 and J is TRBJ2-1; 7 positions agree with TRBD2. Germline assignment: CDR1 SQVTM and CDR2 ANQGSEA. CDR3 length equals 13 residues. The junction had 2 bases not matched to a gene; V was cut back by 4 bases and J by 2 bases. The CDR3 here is CSVGGGTYNEQFF. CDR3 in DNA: TGCAGCGTTGGCGGGGGAACCTACAATGAGCAGTTCTTC.

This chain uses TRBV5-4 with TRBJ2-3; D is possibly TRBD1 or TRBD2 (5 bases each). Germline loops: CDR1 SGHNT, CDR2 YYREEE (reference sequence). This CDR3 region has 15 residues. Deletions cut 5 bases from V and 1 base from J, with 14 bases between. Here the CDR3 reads CASRLRGRGTDTQYF. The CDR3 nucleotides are TGTGCCAGCAGACTCCGGGGCAGGGGCACAGATACGCAGTATTTT.

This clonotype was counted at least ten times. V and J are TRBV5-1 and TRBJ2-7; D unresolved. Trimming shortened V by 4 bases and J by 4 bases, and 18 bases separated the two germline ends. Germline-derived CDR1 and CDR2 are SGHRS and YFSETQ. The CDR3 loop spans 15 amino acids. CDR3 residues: CASSLDPSIGYEQYF. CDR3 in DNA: TGCGCCAGCAGCCTGGATCCATCAATCGGGTACGAGCAGTACTTC.

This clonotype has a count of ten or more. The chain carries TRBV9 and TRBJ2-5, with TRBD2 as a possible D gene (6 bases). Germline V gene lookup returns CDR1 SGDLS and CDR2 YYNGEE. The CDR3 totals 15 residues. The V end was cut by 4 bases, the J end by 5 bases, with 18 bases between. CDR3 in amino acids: CASSFRGGGDETQYF. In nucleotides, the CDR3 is TGTGCCAGCAGCTTTCGGGGTGGAGGGGACGAGACCCAGTACTTC.

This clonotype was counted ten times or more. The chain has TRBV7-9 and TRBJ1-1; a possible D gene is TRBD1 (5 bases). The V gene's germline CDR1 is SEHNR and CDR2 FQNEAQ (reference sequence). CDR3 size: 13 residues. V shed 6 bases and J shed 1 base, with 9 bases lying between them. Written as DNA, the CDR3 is TGTGCCAGCAGTTCGACAGAGAACACTGAAGCTTTCTTT. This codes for CASSSTENTEAFF.

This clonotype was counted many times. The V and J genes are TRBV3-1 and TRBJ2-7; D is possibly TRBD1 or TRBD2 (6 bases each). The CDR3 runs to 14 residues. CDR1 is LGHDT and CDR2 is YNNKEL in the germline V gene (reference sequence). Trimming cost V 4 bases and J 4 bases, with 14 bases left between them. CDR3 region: CASSPYLGGYEQYF. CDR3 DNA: TGTGCCAGCAGCCCCTACCTAGGGGGGTACGAGCAGTACTTC.

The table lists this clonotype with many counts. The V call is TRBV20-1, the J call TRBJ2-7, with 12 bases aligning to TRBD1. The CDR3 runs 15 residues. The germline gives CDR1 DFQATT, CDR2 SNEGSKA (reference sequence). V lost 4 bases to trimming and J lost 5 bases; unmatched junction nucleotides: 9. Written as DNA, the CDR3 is TGCAGTGCTATCCAACCGGGACAGGGGGCGCACGAGCAGTACTTC. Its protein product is CSAIQPGQGAHEQYF.

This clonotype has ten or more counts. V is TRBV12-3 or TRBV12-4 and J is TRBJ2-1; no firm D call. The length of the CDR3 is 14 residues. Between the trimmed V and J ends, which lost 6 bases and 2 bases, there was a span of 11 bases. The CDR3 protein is CASSTSRPYNEQFF. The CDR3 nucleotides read TGTGCCAGCAGCACGTCGAGACCCTACAATGAGCAGTTCTTC.

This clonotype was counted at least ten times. The CDR3 DNA sequence: TGTGCCAGCAGCTTGCCAGATACGCAGTATTTT. Its translation is CASSLPDTQYF. This chain joins TRBV7-2 and TRBJ2-3; no firm D call. The ends were cut back, 3 bases at V and 4 bases at J, with 2 bases in the middle. Germline CDR1 is SGHTA and CDR2 is FQGNSA. The CDR3 sequence is 11 residues long.

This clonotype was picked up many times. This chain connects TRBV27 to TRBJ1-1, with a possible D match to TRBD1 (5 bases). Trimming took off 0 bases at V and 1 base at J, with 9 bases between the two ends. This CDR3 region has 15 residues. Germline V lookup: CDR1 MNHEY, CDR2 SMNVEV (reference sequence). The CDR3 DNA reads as TGTGCCAGCAGTTTATCAAGGGGCCCGAACACTGAAGCTTTCTTT. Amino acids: CASSLSRGPNTEAFF.

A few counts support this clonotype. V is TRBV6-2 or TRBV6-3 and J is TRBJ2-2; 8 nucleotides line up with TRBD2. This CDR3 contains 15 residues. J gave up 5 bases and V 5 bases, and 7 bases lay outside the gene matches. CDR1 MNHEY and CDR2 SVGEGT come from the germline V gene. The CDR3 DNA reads TGTGCCAGCAGTATACAGCGGGAGTTAACCGGGGAGCTGTTTTTT. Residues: CASSIQRELTGELFF.

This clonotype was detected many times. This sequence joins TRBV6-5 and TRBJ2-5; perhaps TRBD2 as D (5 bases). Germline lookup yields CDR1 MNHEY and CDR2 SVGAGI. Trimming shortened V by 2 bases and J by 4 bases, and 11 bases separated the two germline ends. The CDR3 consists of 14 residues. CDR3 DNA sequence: TGTGCCAGCAGTTACGGCCTAGCCGGAGAGACCCAGTACTTC. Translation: CASSYGLAGETQYF.

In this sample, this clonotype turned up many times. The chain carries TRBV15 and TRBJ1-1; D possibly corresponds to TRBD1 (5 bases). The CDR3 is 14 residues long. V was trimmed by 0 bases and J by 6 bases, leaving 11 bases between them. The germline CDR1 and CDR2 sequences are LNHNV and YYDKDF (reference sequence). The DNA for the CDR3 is TGTGCCACCAGCAGAGAAGGGTTGGGGGCTGAAGCTTTCTTT. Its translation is CATSREGLGAEAFF.

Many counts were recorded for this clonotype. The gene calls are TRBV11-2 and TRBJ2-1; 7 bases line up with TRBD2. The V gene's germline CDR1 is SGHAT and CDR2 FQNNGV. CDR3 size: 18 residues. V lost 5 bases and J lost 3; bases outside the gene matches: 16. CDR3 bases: TGTGCCAGCAGCGCAAAGGGCGGGAGCTTCCCCATCTACAATGAGCAGTTCTTC. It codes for CASSAKGGSFPIYNEQFF.

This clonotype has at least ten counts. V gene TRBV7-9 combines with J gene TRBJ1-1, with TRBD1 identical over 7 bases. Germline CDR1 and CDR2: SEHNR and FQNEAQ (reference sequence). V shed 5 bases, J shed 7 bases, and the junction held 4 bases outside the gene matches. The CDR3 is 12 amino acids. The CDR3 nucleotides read TGTGCCAGCAGCCCAGGGGGGATTGAAGCTTTCTTT. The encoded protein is CASSPGGIEAFF.